One and the same sample provided the 11 T cell receptor beta chains below, sequenced in a study of blood T cell repertoires in COVID-19 (TCRdb year 2020). Library preparation used the immunoSEQ multiplex PCR assay. The clones in this table, taken by TCRdb from immuneACCESS, are in-frame only. Not every clone is retained; where verified, under half of the shortfall comes from an unresolved V gene, and the cause of the rest is unknown. Here the sample has fewer than 300,000 clones; approximately 88% occur a single time. The top ten clones comprise under 0.95% of the sample. What was sequenced was peripheral blood. Receptors were obtained from a young woman with acute or convalescent COVID-19.

This sequence joins TRBV5-4 and TRBJ2-7; 12 bases are a match to TRBD2. This CDR3 spans 16 amino acids. V trimming: 4 bases; J trimming: 5 bases; junction bases outside the gene matches: 10. The germline CDR1 and CDR2 sequences are SGHNT and YYREEE (reference sequence). DNA of the CDR3: TGTGCCAGCAGCATTGGACTAGCGGGATTTTCCCACGAGCAGTACTTC. Its translation is CASSIGLAGFSHEQYF.

The rearrangement joins TRBV27 to TRBJ2-5; 7 positions match TRBD2. CDR1 MNHEY and CDR2 SMNVEV come from the germline V gene (reference sequence). CDR3 length: 15 amino acids. With V trimmed by 8 bases and J by 5 bases, 14 bases remained unmatched. CDR3 DNA sequence: TGTGCCAGCTCACTCGGGGGGAGGTTTGGGGAGACCCAGTACTTC. This gives the protein CASSLGGRFGETQYF.

The chain's CDR3 is CASSSGLAGGSGELFF. For the CDR3, the DNA is TGTGCCAGCAGCTCGGGACTAGCGGGAGGGTCCGGGGAGCTGTTTTTT. The chain links TRBV11-2 to TRBJ2-2; 16 bases are a match to TRBD2. This CDR3 contains 16 residues. Germline loops: CDR1 SGHAT, CDR2 FQNNGV. Unmatched junction bases numbered 2, after V lost 4 bases and J lost 6 bases.

The table lists this clone with a count of one. The J gene is TRBJ1-6, the V gene TRBV27; no clear D gene. Germline CDR1 and CDR2: MNHEY and SMNVEV (reference sequence). This CDR3 contains 15 residues. V was shortened by 4 bases and J by 6 bases, with 13 bases between the two germline ends. The CDR3 sequence is CASSSKTVVNSPLHF. The CDR3 coding sequence is TGTGCCAGCAGTTCAAAAACAGTGGTTAATTCACCCCTCCACTTT.

V usage is TRBV2 and J usage is TRBJ1-1, with D uncertain. Trimming stripped 0 bases from V and 5 bases from J, with 10 bases between. The CDR3 loop spans 14 amino acids. The germline V gene encodes CDR1 SNHLY and CDR2 FYNNEI. The CDR3 reads CASSEASGWTEAFF. In DNA, the CDR3 is TGTGCCAGCAGTGAAGCTTCAGGTTGGACTGAAGCTTTCTTT.

This sequence joins TRBV19 and TRBJ2-7; TRBD1 agrees at 10 bases. The CDR3 has 15 residues. Per the germline V gene, CDR1 is LNHDA and CDR2 is SQIVND (reference sequence). J lost 2 bases, V lost 7 bases, and 8 bases had no gene match. This CDR3 is CASNPTGGAPYEQYF. CDR3 bases: TGTGCCAGTAACCCGACAGGGGGCGCACCCTACGAGCAGTACTTC.

This chain links TRBV7-9 with TRBJ2-7; 7 nucleotides match TRBD2. Germline V gene sequence: CDR1 SEHNR, CDR2 FQNEAQ (reference sequence). The CDR3 has 16 amino acids. J was trimmed by 1 base and V by 2 bases; bases with no gene match: 8. This CDR3 reads CASSLIGRGSSYEQYF. CDR3 bases: TGTGCCAGCAGCTTAATTGGACGCGGGAGTTCCTACGAGCAGTACTTC.

This clone turned up a few times. Other DNA sequences in this sample translate to the same CDR3. The chain uses TRBV10-3 and TRBJ2-3, with TRBD2 matching 12 bases. Germline lookup yields CDR1 ENHRY and CDR2 SYGVKD. J lost 4 bases, V lost 2 bases, and 4 bases had no gene match. The CDR3 consists of 16 residues. The CDR3 loop is CAISEPGLAGPDTQYF. In DNA, the CDR3 is TGTGCCATCAGTGAGCCAGGACTAGCGGGACCAGATACGCAGTATTTT.

This chain links TRBV19 with TRBJ1-1; 12 bases align to TRBD1. CDR1 and CDR2 from the germline V gene are LNHDA and SQIVND (reference sequence). With 5 bases clipped from V and 2 bases from J, the junction kept 6 bases outside the gene matches. The CDR3 runs to 16 residues. The CDR3 coding sequence is TGTGCCAGTAGTGCCGGGACAGGGGGCTTTAACACTGAAGCTTTCTTT. Protein sequence: CASSAGTGGFNTEAFF.

The J gene is TRBJ2-5, the V gene TRBV3-1 (or the pseudogene TRBV3-2); TRBD1 aligns across 10 bases. Trimming cost V 6 bases and J 5 bases; bases outside gene matches: 12. CDR1 and CDR2 from the germline V gene are LGHDT and YNNKEL (reference sequence). The CDR3 runs 16 residues. Here the CDR3 DNA reads TGTGCCAGCAGGAACAGTACCGGGACAGGGGAGGAGACCCAGTACTTC. Amino acid sequence: CASRNSTGTGEETQYF.

This chain links TRBV6-5 with TRBJ1-5; 10 bases are a match to TRBD1. CDR1 and CDR2 from the germline V gene are MNHEY and SVGAGI. The J segment lost 6 bases and the V segment lost 6 bases, leaving 8 bases of the junction unmatched. This CDR3 is 15 amino acids long. CDR3 in amino acids: CASSTTGGASQPQHF. The CDR3 coding sequence is TGTGCCAGCAGCACGACAGGGGGCGCGAGTCAGCCCCAGCATTTT.